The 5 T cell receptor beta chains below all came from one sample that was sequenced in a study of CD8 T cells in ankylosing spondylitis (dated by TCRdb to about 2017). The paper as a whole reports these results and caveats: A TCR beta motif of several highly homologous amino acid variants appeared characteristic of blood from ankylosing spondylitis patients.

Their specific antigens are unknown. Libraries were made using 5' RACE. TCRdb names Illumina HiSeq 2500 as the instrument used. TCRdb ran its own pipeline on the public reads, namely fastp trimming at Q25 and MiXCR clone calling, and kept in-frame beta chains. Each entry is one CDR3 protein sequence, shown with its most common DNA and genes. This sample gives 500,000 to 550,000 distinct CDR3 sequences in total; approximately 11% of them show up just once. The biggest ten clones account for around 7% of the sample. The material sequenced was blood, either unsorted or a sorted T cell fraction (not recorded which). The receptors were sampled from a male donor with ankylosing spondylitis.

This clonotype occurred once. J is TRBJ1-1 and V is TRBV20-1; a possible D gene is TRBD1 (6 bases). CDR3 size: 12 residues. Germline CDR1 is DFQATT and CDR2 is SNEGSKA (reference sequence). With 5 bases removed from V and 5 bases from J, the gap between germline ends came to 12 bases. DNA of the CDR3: TGCAGTGCTCAGGGGCGCCGAACTGAAGCTTTCTTT. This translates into CSAQGRRTEAFF.

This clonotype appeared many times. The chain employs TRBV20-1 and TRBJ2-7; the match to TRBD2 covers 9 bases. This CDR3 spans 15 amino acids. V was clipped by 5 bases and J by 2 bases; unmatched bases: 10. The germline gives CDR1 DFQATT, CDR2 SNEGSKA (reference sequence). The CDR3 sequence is CSAFSPTSGTYEQYF. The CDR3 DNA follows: TGCAGTGCTTTCTCCCCGACTAGCGGAACCTACGAGCAGTACTTC.

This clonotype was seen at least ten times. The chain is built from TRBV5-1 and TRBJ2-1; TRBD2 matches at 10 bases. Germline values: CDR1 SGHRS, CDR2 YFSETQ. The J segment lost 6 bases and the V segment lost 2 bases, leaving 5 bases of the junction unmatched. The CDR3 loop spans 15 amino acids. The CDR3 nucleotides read TGCGCCAGCAGCTTCGGGACTAGCGTATCCAATGAGCAGTTCTTC. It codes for CASSFGTSVSNEQFF.

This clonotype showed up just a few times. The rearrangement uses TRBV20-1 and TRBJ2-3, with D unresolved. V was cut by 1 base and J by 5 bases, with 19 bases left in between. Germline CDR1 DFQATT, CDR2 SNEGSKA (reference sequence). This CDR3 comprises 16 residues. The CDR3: CSARGPMSRFLDTQYF. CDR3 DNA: TGCAGTGCTAGAGGCCCCATGTCGCGGTTCTTAGATACGCAGTATTTT.

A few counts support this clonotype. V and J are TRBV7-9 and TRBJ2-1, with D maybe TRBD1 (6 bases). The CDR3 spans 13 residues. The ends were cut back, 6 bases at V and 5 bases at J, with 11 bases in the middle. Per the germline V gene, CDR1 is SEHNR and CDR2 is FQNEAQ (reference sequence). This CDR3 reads CASRSGQDNEQFF. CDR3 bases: TGTGCCAGCAGGTCGGGACAAGACAATGAGCAGTTCTTC. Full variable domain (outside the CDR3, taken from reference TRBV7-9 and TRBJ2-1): DTGVSQNPRHKITKRGQNVTFRCDPISEHNRLYWYRQTLGQGPEFLTYFQNEAQLEKSRLLSDRFSAERPKGSFSTLEIQRTEQGDSAMYLCASRSGQDNEQFFGPGTRLTVL.